A single TCR beta chain is shown here with its context. The antigen is not known. PCR was performed a second time for roughly 7 to 11 cycles using a sample-barcoded 5' primer and a J-beta primer mix. In TCRdb, the 5' RACE reads were re-called with MiXCR into one record per CDR3 protein. The table includes 650,000 to 900,000 distinct CDR3 sequences, 55% to 65% detected once. This record comes from a study of blood T cells in healthy people across ages. The germline gives CDR1 LGHNA, CDR2 YNFKEQ. CDR3 length equals 16 residues. The V and J ends lost 4 bases and 0 bases respectively, with 13 bases between them. Points from the study as a whole: One million T cells yielded diversity estimates that were considered underestimates.

The source material was blood. The sequence was obtained from a man aged 25-45 years in good health. The V gene is TRBV4-2, the J gene TRBJ2-1; D remains ambiguous. CDR3 DNA sequence: TGTGCCAGCAGCCGGCTCGACGGAAGCTCCTACAATGAGCAGTTCTTC. Residues: CASSRLDGSSYNEQFF.